Reported below is one T cell receptor beta chain. Its antigen is undetermined. This record belongs to a study of cytomegalovirus exposure and HLA in healthy donors. Study-wide points: Prior analysis indicated that the majority of TCR beta V segments exhibited productivity approximately 87% or approximately 30% of the time. In a later analysis, HLA-associated TCR beta chains were more clonally expanded than equally common others. Reported results showed that the classifier diagnosed cytomegalovirus status with high specificity and sensitivity.

The CDR3 is 17 amino acids. Germline CDR1 is LNHDA and CDR2 is SQIVND (reference sequence). V shed 0 bases and J 2 bases; nucleotides not matched to a gene: 9. With 60 Vbeta and 13 Jbeta primers, the PCR was carried out. Profiling relied on immunoSEQ multiplex PCR, and the TCRdb table lists in-frame clones only, not all of them. This table holds roughly 150,000 clones, under 70% found once. V is TRBV19 and J is TRBJ1-2; 7 bases are shared with TRBD1. Sequenced: PBMCs. The TCR sequence derives from a man aged 30-40 years in good health and CMV-seropositive. The chain's CDR3 is CASSIDGFEGANYGYTF. The CDR3 region has the DNA TGTGCCAGTAGTATAGACGGGTTTGAGGGGGCGAACTATGGCTACACCTTC.